This TCR beta chain comes out of a study of control samples from healthy donors and cancer patients. Assay used: immunoSEQ multiplex PCR; TCRdb lists only in-frame clones, some missing. The sample has about 150,000 clones; approximately 96% are singletons. This clone was seen only once. Germline lookup yields CDR1 MNHEY and CDR2 SVGAGI. CDR3 size: 12 residues. V lost 8 bases and J 2 bases, leaving 8 bases between the germline ends. The V gene is TRBV6-5, the J gene TRBJ2-3, with D hard to call. Sequencing was performed on blood. The source of this sequence is a man aged 35-49 years in good health. The CDR3 DNA sequence: TGTGCCAGCGGCACTTCCACAGATACGCAGTATTTT. Translating it yields CASGTSTDTQYF.